A single sample is the source of the 31 T cell receptor beta chains below, sequenced in a study of blood T cell repertoires in COVID-19. TCRdb keeps only in-frame clones here, not all; method: immunoSEQ multiplex PCR. The sample records some 240,000 clones, over 75% being singletons. Sequencing used peripheral blood. All receptors come from a human donor in a cohort sampled during active COVID-19.

The chain recombines TRBV5-1 with TRBJ2-7; D perhaps matches TRBD1 (7 bases). The V gene lost 4 bases and the J gene lost 1 base, with 12 bases spanning the gap. This CDR3 spans 14 amino acids. Germline CDR1 and CDR2: SGHRS and YFSETQ. The CDR3 here is CASSAGQQSYEQYF. The CDR3 nucleotides read TGCGCCAGCAGCGCGGGACAGCAATCCTACGAGCAGTACTTC. Variable domain in full (rest from reference TRBV5-1 and TRBJ2-7): KAGVTQTPRYLIKTRGQQVTLSCSPISGHRSVSWYQQTPGQGLQFLFEYFSETQRNKGNFPGRFSGRQFSNSRSEMNVSTLELGDSALYLCASSAGQQSYEQYFGPGTRLTVT.

This chain joins TRBV7-9 and TRBJ1-2, with 11 bases aligning to TRBD1. This CDR3 contains 13 residues. V lost 1 base, J lost 13 bases, and 5 bases stayed unmatched. Germline V lookup: CDR1 SEHNR, CDR2 FQNEAQ (reference sequence). Here the CDR3 DNA reads TGTGCCAGCAGCTTAGTGGGACAGGGGGTCGTCACCTTC. This codes for CASSLVGQGVVTF.

V gene TRBV6-5 combines with J gene TRBJ1-1, with a weak D call TRBD1 (6 bases). Trimming took 2 bases from V and 5 from J, leaving 9 bases between them. The CDR3 totals 13 residues. The germline gives CDR1 MNHEY, CDR2 SVGAGI. The CDR3 protein is CASSYVRGTEAFF. CDR3 DNA: TGTGCCAGCAGTTACGTTAGGGGGACTGAAGCTTTCTTT.

The chain links TRBV4-3 to TRBJ1-1; possibly TRBD1 for D (6 bases). Germline values: CDR1 LGHNA, CDR2 YSLEER. Trimming pared 0 bases from V and 1 base from J, leaving 12 bases between. The CDR3 is 16 amino acids. This chain's CDR3 is CASSQEALGGNTEAFF. In nucleotides, the CDR3 is TGCGCCAGCAGCCAAGAGGCCCTAGGGGGGAACACTGAAGCTTTCTTT.

The genes are TRBV28 and TRBJ1-2; 10 nucleotides agree with TRBD1. The CDR3 sequence is 11 residues long. In germline, CDR1 is MDHEN, CDR2 SYDVKM. J was trimmed by 8 bases and V by 11 bases; bases with no gene match: 5. CDR3 amino acids: CALGQGNGYTF. The CDR3 coding sequence is TGTGCCCTGGGACAGGGGAACGGCTACACCTTC.

The gene calls are TRBV28 and TRBJ1-1; D is possibly TRBD1 (5 bases). The CDR3 is 14 amino acids. Looked up from germline, CDR1 is MDHEN and CDR2 is SYDVKM. V lost 1 base to trimming and J lost 0 bases, with 6 bases between them. As DNA, the CDR3 is TGTGCCAGCAGTTTATTACAGGTGAACACTGAAGCTTTCTTT. Its protein product is CASSLLQVNTEAFF.

This rearrangement joins TRBV7-3 to TRBJ1-2, with 7 bases lining up with TRBD1. Trimming at V came to 5 bases and at J to 0 bases, leaving 6 bases not matched to a gene. Germline V CDR1 and CDR2: SGHTA, FQGTGA. The CDR3 sequence is 15 residues long. The CDR3 reads CASSAGTVANYGYTF. The CDR3 DNA reads TGTGCCAGCAGCGCCGGGACAGTCGCTAACTATGGCTACACCTTC.

This chain connects TRBV30 to TRBJ1-5; perhaps TRBD1 as D (5 bases). Trimming removed 5 bases at V and 4 bases at J, with 12 bases between. Germline V gene data show CDR1 as GTSNPN and CDR2 as SVGIG (reference sequence). The length of the CDR3 is 13 residues. DNA of the CDR3: TGTGCCTGGGCCACTACAGGAAATCAGCCCCAGCATTTT. It yields the protein CAWATTGNQPQHF.

The chain links TRBV2 to TRBJ1-2, with D perhaps matching TRBD1 (6 bases). The germline gives CDR1 SNHLY, CDR2 FYNNEI. Trimming left V 5 bases short and J 4 bases short, with 8 bases between. The CDR3 covers 12 residues. The CDR3 DNA is TGTGCCAGCAGTCCAGGGGTCTATGGCTACACCTTC. Translating gives CASSPGVYGYTF.

The chain carries TRBV3-1 (or the pseudogene TRBV3-2) and TRBJ2-7; no firm D call. Trimming stripped 4 bases from V and 0 bases from J, with 10 bases between. CDR1 is LGHDT and CDR2 is YNNKEL in the germline V gene (reference sequence). The CDR3 runs to 14 residues. CDR3 in DNA: TGTGCCAGCAGCCCCCGAATGAGCTCCTACGAGCAGTACTTC. Protein: CASSPRMSSYEQYF.

This clone was seen only once. This chain uses TRBV5-1 with TRBJ2-1, with no clear D. V shed 0 bases and J shed 0 bases, with 10 bases lying between them. This CDR3 is 16 amino acids long. Germline CDR1 and CDR2: SGHRS and YFSETQ. The CDR3 here is CASSLAAESSYNEQFF. For the CDR3, the DNA is TGCGCCAGCAGCTTGGCGGCGGAAAGCTCCTACAATGAGCAGTTCTTC.

The rearrangement links TRBV7-3 to TRBJ2-7; TRBD2 aligns across 14 bases. The CDR3 is 16 residues long. Germline trimming cut 4 bases from V and 3 bases from J; bases unmatched to any gene: 5. Germline values: CDR1 SGHTA, CDR2 FQGTGA. The CDR3 nucleotides are TGTGCCAGCAGCTCGTGGACTAGCGGGGGGAACTACGAGCAGTACTTC. Its translation: CASSSWTSGGNYEQYF.

The chain combines TRBV29-1 with TRBJ1-1; no firm D call. Germline V gives CDR1 SQVTM, CDR2 ANQGSEA. CDR3 length: 11 residues. Trimming took 7 bases from V and 4 from J, leaving 10 bases between them. The CDR3 DNA reads TGCAGCGGGCAGCGGACCACTGAAGCTTTCTTT. Translated: CSGQRTTEAFF.

The chain links TRBV7-6 to TRBJ2-3, with 7 bases identical to TRBD2. V lost 4 bases and J lost 6; bases outside the gene matches: 13. The germline gives CDR1 SGHVS, CDR2 FNYEAQ. The CDR3 runs to 16 residues. CDR3: CASSSASGSRLDTQYF. CDR3 nucleotides: TGTGCCAGCAGCTCCGCTAGCGGTTCTAGATTGGATACGCAGTATTTT.

This sequence joins TRBV10-1 and TRBJ1-5; 8 bases fit TRBD1. This CDR3 has 15 amino acids. The germline gives CDR1 WNHNN, CDR2 SYGVQD (reference sequence). V shed 3 bases, J shed 7 bases, and the junction held 8 bases outside the gene matches. The CDR3 DNA follows: TGCGCCAGCAGTGAATGCAGGGGGCGCCGACAGCCCCAGCATTTT. Translation gives CASSECRGRRQPQHF.

V is TRBV27 and J is TRBJ1-6, with D maybe TRBD1 (6 bases). Germline values: CDR1 MNHEY, CDR2 SMNVEV (reference sequence). V shed 3 bases and J shed 9 bases, with 15 bases lying between them. This CDR3 is built from 15 residues. CDR3 residues: CASSFSGTTSSPLHF. The CDR3 DNA is TGTGCCAGCAGTTTTTCAGGGACAACCAGTTCACCCCTCCACTTT.

The chain is built from TRBV7-9 and TRBJ2-2; 8 bases are shared with TRBD1. Germline V gene data show CDR1 as SEHNR and CDR2 as FQNEAQ (reference sequence). There are 16 residues in the CDR3. V was pared by 5 bases and J by 6 bases, with 11 bases of the junction left unmatched. As DNA, the CDR3 is TGTGCCAGCAGCCTCATAGACAGGGGAGGTTCCGGGGAGCTGTTTTTT. Its protein is CASSLIDRGGSGELFF.

This clone was seen a few times. The chain recombines TRBV25-1 with TRBJ1-6, with D tentatively TRBD1 (6 bases). Trimming stripped 3 bases from V and 10 bases from J, with 16 bases between. CDR3 length equals 15 residues. CDR1 MGHDK and CDR2 SYGVNS come from the germline V gene. DNA for the CDR3: TGTGCCAGCAGTGATGGGGGGGGCCGCGGGTCACCCCTCCACTTT. This translates into CASSDGGGRGSPLHF.

The chain uses TRBV4-1 and TRBJ2-2; D perhaps matches TRBD1 (6 bases). Germline loops: CDR1 MGHRA, CDR2 YSYEKL. V was shortened by 1 base and J by 4 bases, with 10 bases between the two germline ends. This CDR3 has 15 amino acids. CDR3 region: CASSQVGQLTGELFF. CDR3 nucleotides: TGCGCCAGCAGCCAAGTAGGACAGCTCACCGGGGAGCTGTTTTTT.

The chain recombines TRBV6-5 with TRBJ1-2; a possible D gene is TRBD1 (5 bases). CDR1 MNHEY and CDR2 SVGAGI come from the germline V gene. This CDR3 is built from 15 residues. V was pared by 7 bases and J by 1 base, with 16 bases between. The CDR3 nucleotides are TGTGCCAGCATAGCCTACAAGGGGCATAACTATGGCTACACCTTC. Translated: CASIAYKGHNYGYTF.

The rearrangement joins TRBV19 to TRBJ1-1; D uncertain. CDR1 LNHDA and CDR2 SQIVND come from the germline V gene (reference sequence). CDR3 size: 15 residues. The V end was cut by 0 bases, the J end by 1 base, with 9 bases between. In DNA form, the CDR3 reads TGTGCCAGTAGTATAGATCTGTCGGGGAACACTGAAGCTTTCTTT. Translating gives CASSIDLSGNTEAFF.

DNA of the CDR3: TGTGCCAGCAGTGAAGCACCCGGGAAGAAAAAACTGTTTTTT. Encoded protein: CASSEAPGKKKLFF. The chain employs TRBV2 and TRBJ1-4, with no clear D. V gave up 0 bases and J gave up 9 bases, with 11 bases separating them. The CDR3 consists of 14 residues. Germline CDR1 reads SNHLY; CDR2 reads FYNNEI.

This chain joins TRBV29-1 and TRBJ2-3; 9 nucleotides match TRBD1. V gave up 4 bases and J gave up 1 base; unmatched junction bases: 0. Germline V gene data show CDR1 as SQVTM and CDR2 as ANQGSEA. The CDR3 has 13 residues. The CDR3 DNA is TGCAGCGTTGGGACAGGGGGCACAGATACGCAGTATTTT. It is translated as CSVGTGGTDTQYF.

The rearrangement links TRBV2 to TRBJ2-2, with 15 nucleotides matching TRBD2. CDR3 length: 16 amino acids. The germline V gene encodes CDR1 SNHLY and CDR2 FYNNEI. Trimming removed 4 bases from V and 4 bases from J; junction bases left unmatched: 1. In nucleotides, the CDR3 is TGTGCCAGCAGTGGGACTAGCGGGAGGGGCACCGGGGAGCTGTTTTTT. Protein sequence: CASSGTSGRGTGELFF.

The rearrangement joins TRBV20-1 to TRBJ2-2; tentatively, D is TRBD1 (6 bases). This CDR3 is 14 amino acids long. With 3 bases removed from V and 0 bases from J, the gap between germline ends came to 8 bases. Looked up from germline, CDR1 is DFQATT and CDR2 is SNEGSKA (reference sequence). DNA of the CDR3: TGCAGTGCTAGTTCAGGGGCGAACACCGGGGAGCTGTTTTTT. Its translation: CSASSGANTGELFF.

The V call is TRBV18, the J call TRBJ1-3; 9 nucleotides match TRBD1. The CDR3 extends over 17 amino acids. Germline CDR1 reads KGHSH; CDR2 reads LQKENI. Trimming removed 4 bases from V and 2 bases from J; junction bases left unmatched: 9. The CDR3 region is CASSRSGTGNTGNTIYF. The CDR3 region has the DNA TGTGCCAGCTCACGATCCGGGACAGGGAACACTGGAAACACCATATATTTT.

V and J are TRBV11-3 and TRBJ1-4; D call uncertain. Germline-derived CDR1 and CDR2 are SGHNT and YENEEA. The CDR3 consists of 13 residues. The germline V and J ends were trimmed by 2 bases and 7 bases, with 8 bases remaining between them. The CDR3 region is CASSLSSGEKLFF. Here the CDR3 DNA reads TGTGCCAGCAGCTTATCGTCCGGTGAAAAACTGTTTTTT.

This clone was observed a handful of times. J is TRBJ2-3 and V is TRBV9, with 9 bases lining up with TRBD1. Germline CDR1 reads SGDLS; CDR2 reads YYNGEE. The CDR3 totals 17 residues. J lost 2 bases, V lost 4 bases, and 11 bases had no gene match. The CDR3 reads CASSPGVGTGTTDTQYF. The CDR3 DNA reads TGTGCCAGCAGCCCAGGAGTAGGGACAGGGACCACAGATACGCAGTATTTT.

This rearrangement joins TRBV19 to TRBJ2-5, with TRBD1 as a possible D gene (6 bases). Trimming left V 3 bases short and J 4 bases short, with 12 bases between. CDR3 length: 14 amino acids. The germline gives CDR1 LNHDA, CDR2 SQIVND (reference sequence). The DNA of the CDR3 is TGTGCCAGTAGTATGAGGACCAGGGGAGAGACCCAGTACTTC. It translates to CASSMRTRGETQYF.

With regard to this clone: Other DNA variants within this sample encode the same CDR3. The V gene is TRBV2, the J gene TRBJ1-2; D unresolved. The germline V and J ends were trimmed by 6 bases and 4 bases, with 6 bases remaining between them. The CDR3 length is 11 residues. The germline V gene has CDR1 SNHLY and CDR2 FYNNEI. CDR3 protein: CASRAGYGYTF. The DNA of the CDR3 is TGTGCCAGCAGAGCAGGCTATGGCTACACCTTC.

The chain carries TRBV6-2 or TRBV6-3 and TRBJ1-2, with D possibly matching TRBD1 (6 bases). This CDR3 region has 12 residues. The germline V gene has CDR1 MNHEY and CDR2 SVGEGT. V was trimmed by 6 bases and J by 7 bases, leaving 12 bases between them. For the CDR3, the DNA is TGTGCCAGCAGCCACGACAGGCTTGGCTACACCTTC. Its protein product is CASSHDRLGYTF.